This TCR beta chain was identified in a study of response to subunit inactivated influenza vaccine. V shed 1 base, J shed 9 bases, and the junction held 10 bases outside the gene matches. In germline, CDR1 is SGHAT, CDR2 FQNNGV. The CDR3 runs 16 residues. TCRdb reanalysed the RT-PCR reads using MiXCR and keeps one entry per CDR3 protein. In the table there are approximately 530,000 distinct CDR3 sequences, approximately 12% of which are singletons. Concerning this clonotype itself: The antigen remains undetermined.

Regarding the study as a whole: Each seasonal influenza vaccination, the authors suggested, recruits few new T cells.

This chain uses TRBV11-2 with TRBJ2-1, with 9 bases lining up with TRBD2. The sequences come from PBMCs from blood, collected roughly 46 days after vaccination. The clonotype was recovered from a man aged 50 to 59 who received an inactivated influenza vaccine. The CDR3 reads CASSLAGLAGHGEQFF. Here the CDR3 DNA reads TGTGCCAGCAGCTTAGCGGGTCTAGCGGGGCATGGTGAGCAGTTCTTC.